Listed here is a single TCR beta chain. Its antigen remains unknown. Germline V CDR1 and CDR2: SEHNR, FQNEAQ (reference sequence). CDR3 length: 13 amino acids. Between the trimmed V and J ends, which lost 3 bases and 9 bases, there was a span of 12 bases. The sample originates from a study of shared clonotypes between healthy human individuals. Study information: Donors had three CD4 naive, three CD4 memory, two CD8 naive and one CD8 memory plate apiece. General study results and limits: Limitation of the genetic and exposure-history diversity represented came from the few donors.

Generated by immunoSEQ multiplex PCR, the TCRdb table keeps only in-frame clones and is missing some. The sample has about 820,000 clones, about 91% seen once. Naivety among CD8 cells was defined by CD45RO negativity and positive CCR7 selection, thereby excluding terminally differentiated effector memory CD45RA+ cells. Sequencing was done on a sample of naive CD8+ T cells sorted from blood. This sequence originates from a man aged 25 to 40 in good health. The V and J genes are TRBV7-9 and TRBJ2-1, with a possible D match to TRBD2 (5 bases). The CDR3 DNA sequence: TGTGCCAGCAGCTTTTTTACTAGTCTTGAGCAGTTCTTC. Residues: CASSFFTSLEQFF.